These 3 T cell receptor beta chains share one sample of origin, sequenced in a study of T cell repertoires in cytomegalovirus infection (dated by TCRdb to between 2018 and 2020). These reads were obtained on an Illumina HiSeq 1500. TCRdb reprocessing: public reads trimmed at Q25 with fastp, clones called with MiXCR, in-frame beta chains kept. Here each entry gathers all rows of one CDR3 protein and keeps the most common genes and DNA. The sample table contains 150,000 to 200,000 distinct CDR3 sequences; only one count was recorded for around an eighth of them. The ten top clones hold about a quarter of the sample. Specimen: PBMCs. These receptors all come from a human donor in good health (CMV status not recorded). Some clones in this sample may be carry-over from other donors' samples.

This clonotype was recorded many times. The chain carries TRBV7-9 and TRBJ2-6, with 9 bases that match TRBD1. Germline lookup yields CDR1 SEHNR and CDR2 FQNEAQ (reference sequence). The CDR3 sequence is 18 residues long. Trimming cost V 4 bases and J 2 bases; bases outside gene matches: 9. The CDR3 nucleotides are TGTGCCAGCAGCTACCTGGGACAGGGTAGCACTGGGGCCAACGTCCTGACTTTC. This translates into CASSYLGQGSTGANVLTF.

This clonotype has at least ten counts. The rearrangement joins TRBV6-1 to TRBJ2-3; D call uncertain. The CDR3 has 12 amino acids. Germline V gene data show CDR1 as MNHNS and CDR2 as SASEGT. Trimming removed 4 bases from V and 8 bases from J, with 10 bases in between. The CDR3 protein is CASSGSLSTQYF. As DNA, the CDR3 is TGTGCCAGCAGTGGGTCTCTGTCTACGCAGTATTTT.

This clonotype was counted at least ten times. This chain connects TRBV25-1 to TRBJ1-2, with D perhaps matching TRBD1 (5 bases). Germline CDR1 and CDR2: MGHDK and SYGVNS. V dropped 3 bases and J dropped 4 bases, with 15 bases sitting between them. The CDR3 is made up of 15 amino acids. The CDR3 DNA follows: TGTGCCAGCAGTGACCCCAATGACAGCATCTATGGCTACACCTTC. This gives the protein CASSDPNDSIYGYTF.